Following are 11 T cell receptor beta chains from one sample sequenced in a study of T-cell reconstitution after alpha-beta-depleted transplantation in children. Preparation of the TCRbeta library used unique molecular identifiers. TCRdb re-analysed the PCR reads in MiXCR, keeping a single row per CDR3 protein. The sample holds 500,000 to 650,000 distinct CDR3 sequences, about an eighth seen once. This specimen was PBMCs, mostly from graft donor cells, taken 180 days after TCRalphabeta/CD19-depleted stem cell transplant. These receptors were taken from a female patient aged 2 to 10 who had a stem cell transplant for aplastic anemia, so the T cells may come from the graft donor.

CDR3 protein: CSAIKDRLNTGELFF. Here the CDR3 DNA reads TGCAGTGCCATAAAGGACAGGCTGAACACCGGGGAGCTGTTTTTT. The J gene is TRBJ2-2, the V gene TRBV20-1; 7 bases are shared with TRBD1. The CDR3 covers 15 residues. Germline V gene sequence: CDR1 DFQATT, CDR2 SNEGSKA (reference sequence). Losses at the gene ends were 6 bases for V and 1 base for J; bases not matched to a gene: 8.

A few counts support this clonotype. The chain combines TRBV11-1 with TRBJ2-1, with 10 bases identical to TRBD2. The J segment lost 4 bases and the V segment lost 1 base, leaving 16 bases of the junction unmatched. Germline V gene lookup returns CDR1 SGHAT and CDR2 FQDESV (reference sequence). This CDR3 spans 20 amino acids. The CDR3 DNA sequence: TGTGCCAGCAGCTTAGGGAGGCCCTCGAAGCGGGAGGGCCTTTACAATGAGCAGTTCTTC. This translates into CASSLGRPSKREGLYNEQFF.

This clonotype was recorded at least ten times. The chain links TRBV28 to TRBJ1-2, with TRBD1 as a possible D gene (5 bases). There are 13 residues in the CDR3. Trimming took off 7 bases at V and 4 bases at J, with 13 bases between the two ends. Germline lookup yields CDR1 MDHEN and CDR2 SYDVKM. The CDR3 DNA is TGTGCCAGCAATATGGGGGGAGCCTATGGCTACACCTTC. Its translation: CASNMGGAYGYTF.

The V gene is TRBV11-2, the J gene TRBJ2-5, with no clear D. Germline CDR1 SGHAT, CDR2 FQNNGV. This CDR3 has 13 amino acids. V lost 2 bases, J lost 4 bases, and 8 bases lay in between. The CDR3 DNA reads TGTGCCAGCAGCTTATCCCCAGCAGAGACCCAGTACTTC. This sequence encodes CASSLSPAETQYF.

In its sample, this clonotype was seen a few times. This chain joins TRBV4-1 and TRBJ1-1; tentatively, D is TRBD1 (5 bases). The CDR3 extends over 16 amino acids. V was trimmed by 1 base and J by 5 bases, leaving 17 bases between them. The germline CDR1 and CDR2 sequences are MGHRA and YSYEKL. CDR3 amino acids: CASSQGRWGGGTEAFF. For the CDR3, the DNA is TGCGCCAGCAGCCAAGGTCGATGGGGCGGGGGGACTGAAGCTTTCTTT.

In its sample, this clonotype was seen a few times. The gene calls are TRBV18 and TRBJ2-7, with D unresolved. Deletions cut 3 bases from V and 1 base from J, with 10 bases between. CDR3 size: 14 residues. Per germline, CDR1 KGHSH and CDR2 LQKENI. CDR3 protein: CASSPSPNSYEQYV. The DNA of the CDR3 is TGTGCCAGCTCACCGAGCCCCAATTCCTACGAGCAGTACGTC.

The rearrangement links TRBV6-1 to TRBJ2-4; TRBD1 is a possible D gene (6 bases). The germline V and J ends were trimmed by 4 bases and 3 bases, with 10 bases remaining between them. From germline, CDR1 is MNHNS and CDR2 SASEGT. The CDR3 contains 14 residues. The CDR3 DNA is TGTGCCAGCAGTGCCGGACAGCTCAAAAACATTCAGTACTTC. It encodes CASSAGQLKNIQYF.

This clonotype showed up just a few times. The chain combines TRBV15 with TRBJ2-5; D perhaps matches TRBD1 (5 bases). V was pared by 4 bases and J by 2 bases, with 17 bases between. There are 16 residues in the CDR3. Germline V gene data show CDR1 as LNHNV and CDR2 as YYDKDF (reference sequence). The CDR3 nucleotides read TGTGCCACCAGCACGACCGTAACAGGAGTTCAAGAGACCCAGTACTTC. Its translation is CATSTTVTGVQETQYF.

The chain carries TRBV25-1 and TRBJ2-1, with TRBD2 matching over 10 bases. The CDR3 has 15 residues. Trimming took 1 base from V and 7 from J; bases not matched to a gene: 4. In germline, CDR1 is MGHDK, CDR2 SYGVNS. CDR3 loop: CASSEWASGSNEQFF. The CDR3 bases are TGTGCCAGCAGTGAATGGGCTAGCGGGAGTAATGAGCAGTTCTTC.

V and J are TRBV20-1 and TRBJ2-1, with D unresolved. Per the germline V gene, CDR1 is DFQATT and CDR2 is SNEGSKA (reference sequence). The CDR3 is made up of 13 amino acids. Trimming took 6 bases from V and 1 from J, leaving 10 bases between them. Here the CDR3 DNA reads TGCAGTGCGGTAGGGATTTCCTACAATGAGCAGTTCTTC. Its protein product is CSAVGISYNEQFF.

This clonotype was seen repeatedly, ten times or more. J is TRBJ2-5 and V is TRBV28, with D perhaps matching TRBD1 or TRBD2 (5 bases each). Per germline, CDR1 MDHEN and CDR2 SYDVKM. The CDR3 length is 15 residues. V shed 1 base and J shed 4 bases, with 13 bases lying between them. Written as DNA, the CDR3 is TGTGCCAGCAGTTTATTATCGGGGCCTACAGAGACCCAGTACTTC. Amino acids: CASSLLSGPTETQYF.